The clone carrying this T cell receptor (beta chain) has just a few counts. Its antigen is not known. Unique molecular identifiers were present on cDNA, and template switching added a universal primer site. TCRdb called the 5' RACE reads again in MiXCR, with one record for every CDR3 protein. Of roughly 1,500,000 distinct CDR3 sequences listed, less than 40% are singletons. The donors were all healthy and Caucasian. These data originate in a study of identical twins. Study findings and constraints: The authors drew conclusions from cross-sectional statistical analysis rather than following the same donors. The abundant beta clonotypes from cord blood had fewer insertions, and memory repertoires had none of this.

The sample comprised cord blood. The clonotype originates from a newborn girl in good health.

CDR3 amino acids: CSARGLHEQYF. The CDR3 nucleotides are TGCAGTGCTAGAGGGCTCCACGAGCAGTACTTC. The chain joins TRBV20-1 to TRBJ2-7; unclear D gene. This CDR3 spans 11 amino acids. Germline CDR1 reads DFQATT; CDR2 reads SNEGSKA (reference sequence). V gave up 1 base and J gave up 5 bases, with 6 bases separating them.